The next 6 T cell receptor beta chains were all read from a single sample in a study of monozygotic twins with cystic fibrosis. Clones were sequenced by immunoSEQ multiplex PCR, and TCRdb holds only the in-frame ones, with some missing. The sample lists tens of thousands of clones, around 93% occurring once. Material for sequencing was blood. Receptors were obtained from a girl aged 2 to 10 with cystic fibrosis.

This clone came up once. The J gene is TRBJ1-4, the V gene TRBV7-2, with no clear D. The CDR3 length is 14 residues. Germline CDR1 is SGHTA and CDR2 is FQGNSA. V lost 3 bases, J lost 4 bases, and 9 bases lay in between. The CDR3, as DNA: TGTGCCAGCAGCTTGAGGACGGTTAATGAAAAACTGTTTTTT. Translation: CASSLRTVNEKLFF.

J is TRBJ1-5 and V is TRBV2; D is ambiguous. The CDR3 spans 17 residues. The germline V gene encodes CDR1 SNHLY and CDR2 FYNNEI. Deletions cut 3 bases from V and 4 bases from J, with 19 bases between. Here the CDR3 reads CASSDRRGSLANQPQHF. CDR3 nucleotide sequence: TGTGCCAGCAGTGATAGGCGTGGGTCCTTGGCTAATCAGCCCCAGCATTTT.

The J gene is TRBJ1-4, the V gene TRBV19; a weak D match, TRBD1 (5 bases). Germline CDR1 and CDR2: LNHDA and SQIVND (reference sequence). The CDR3 is 15 amino acids. V lost 3 bases, J lost 2 bases, and 10 bases lay in between. CDR3 region: CASSIGGETNEKLFF. The CDR3, as DNA: TGTGCCAGTAGTATTGGGGGGGAGACTAATGAAAAACTGTTTTTT.

On this clone: At one end the junction does not follow the germline gene, possibly because of a read error. The chain employs TRBV4-1 and TRBJ2-7, with TRBD1 matching 9 bases. This CDR3 region has 15 residues. Germline lookup yields CDR1 MGHRA and CDR2 YSYEKL. The CDR3 sequence is CANSHEDRGPYEQYF. Written as DNA, the CDR3 is TGCGCCAACAGCCACGAGGACAGGGGACCCTACGAGCAGTACTTC.

The chain uses TRBV28 and TRBJ1-2, with a weak D call TRBD1 (5 bases). V lost 5 bases and J lost 4, with 14 bases in between. Germline CDR1 and CDR2: MDHEN and SYDVKM. The CDR3 loop spans 14 amino acids. CDR3 amino acids: CASSTHGTLYGYTF. Here the CDR3 DNA reads TGTGCCAGCAGTACCCACGGGACGCTCTATGGCTACACCTTC.

The chain uses TRBV29-1 and TRBJ2-7; 10 bases are shared with TRBD1. From germline, CDR1 is SQVTM and CDR2 ANQGSEA. The CDR3 loop spans 14 amino acids. J was trimmed by 3 bases and V by 3 bases; bases with no gene match: 5. Here the CDR3 reads CSVDPTGGGYEQYF. The CDR3 bases are TGCAGCGTTGACCCGACAGGGGGCGGCTACGAGCAGTACTTC.